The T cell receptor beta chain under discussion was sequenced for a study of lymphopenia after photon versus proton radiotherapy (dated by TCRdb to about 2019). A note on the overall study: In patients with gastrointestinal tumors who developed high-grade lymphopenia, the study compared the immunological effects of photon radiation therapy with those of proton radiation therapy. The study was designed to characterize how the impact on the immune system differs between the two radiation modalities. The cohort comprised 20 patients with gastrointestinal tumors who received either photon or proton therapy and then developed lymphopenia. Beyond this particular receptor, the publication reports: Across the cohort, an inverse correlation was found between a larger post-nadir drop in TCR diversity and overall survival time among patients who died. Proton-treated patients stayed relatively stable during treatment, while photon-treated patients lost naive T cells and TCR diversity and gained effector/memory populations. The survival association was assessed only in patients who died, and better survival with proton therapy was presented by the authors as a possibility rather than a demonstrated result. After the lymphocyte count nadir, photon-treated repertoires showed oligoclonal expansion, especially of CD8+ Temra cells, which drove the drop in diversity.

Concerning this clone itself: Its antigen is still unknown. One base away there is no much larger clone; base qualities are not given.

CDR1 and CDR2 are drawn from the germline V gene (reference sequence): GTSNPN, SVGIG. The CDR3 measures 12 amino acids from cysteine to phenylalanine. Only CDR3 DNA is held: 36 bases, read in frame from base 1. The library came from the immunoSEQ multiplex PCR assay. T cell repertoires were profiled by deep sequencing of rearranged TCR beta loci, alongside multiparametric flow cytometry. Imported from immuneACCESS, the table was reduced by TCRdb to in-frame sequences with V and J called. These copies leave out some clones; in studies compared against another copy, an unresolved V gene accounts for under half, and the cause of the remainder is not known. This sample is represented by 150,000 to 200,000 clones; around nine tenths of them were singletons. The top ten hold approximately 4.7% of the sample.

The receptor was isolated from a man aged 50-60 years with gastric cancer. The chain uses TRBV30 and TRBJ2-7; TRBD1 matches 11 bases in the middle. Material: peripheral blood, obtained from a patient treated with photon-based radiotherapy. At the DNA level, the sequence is TGTGCTTGGGACAGGGGGACCTACGAGCAGTACTTC. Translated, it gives CAWDRGTYEQYF. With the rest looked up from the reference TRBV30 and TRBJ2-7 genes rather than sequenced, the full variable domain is SQTIHQWPATLVQPVGSPLSLECTVEGTSNPNLYWYRQAAGRGLQLLFYSVGIGQISSEVPQNLSASRPQDRQFILSSKKLLLSDSGFYLCAWDRGTYEQYFGPGTRLTVT.